This TCR beta chain comes out of a study of blood T cell repertoires in COVID-19. Study in general: COVID-19 samples from acute and convalescent phases originated in the United States, Italy and Spain.

In Seattle, patients joined the study during active infection and were tracked longitudinally. V was clipped by 1 base and J by 1 base, with 10 bases between them. The CDR3 has 15 residues. Germline lookup yields CDR1 LNHDA and CDR2 SQIVND (reference sequence). How the authors handled the data: Scientists estimated how many nucleated cells there were by amplifying reference gene primers. Libraries were prepared by immunoSEQ multiplex PCR; TCRdb keeps only in-frame clonotypes and omits some of them. The DNA gave D and trimming, while V, J and clone size come from that table. The table lists hundreds of thousands of clones, roughly 90% of them singletons, with 3% in the top ten.

Sequencing used peripheral blood. The sequence was obtained from a woman aged 30 to 39 with COVID-19, enrolled during active disease. The genes are TRBV19 and TRBJ1-1; D is possibly TRBD1 (6 bases). The CDR3 here is CASSIGSDRNTEAFF. As DNA, the CDR3 is TGTGCCAGTAGTATAGGCTCGGACAGGAACACTGAAGCTTTCTTT.